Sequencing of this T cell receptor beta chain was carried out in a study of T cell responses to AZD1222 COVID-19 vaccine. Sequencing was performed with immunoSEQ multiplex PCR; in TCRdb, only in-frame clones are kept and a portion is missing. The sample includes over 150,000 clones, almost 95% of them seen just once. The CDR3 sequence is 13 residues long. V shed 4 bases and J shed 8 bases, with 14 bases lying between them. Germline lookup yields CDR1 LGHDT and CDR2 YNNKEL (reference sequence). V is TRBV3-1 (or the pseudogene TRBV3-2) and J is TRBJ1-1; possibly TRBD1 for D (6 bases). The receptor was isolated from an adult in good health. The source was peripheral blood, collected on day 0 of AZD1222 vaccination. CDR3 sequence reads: CASSPRQDLEAFF. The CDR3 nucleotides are TGTGCCAGCAGCCCACGACAGGATCTAGAAGCTTTCTTT.